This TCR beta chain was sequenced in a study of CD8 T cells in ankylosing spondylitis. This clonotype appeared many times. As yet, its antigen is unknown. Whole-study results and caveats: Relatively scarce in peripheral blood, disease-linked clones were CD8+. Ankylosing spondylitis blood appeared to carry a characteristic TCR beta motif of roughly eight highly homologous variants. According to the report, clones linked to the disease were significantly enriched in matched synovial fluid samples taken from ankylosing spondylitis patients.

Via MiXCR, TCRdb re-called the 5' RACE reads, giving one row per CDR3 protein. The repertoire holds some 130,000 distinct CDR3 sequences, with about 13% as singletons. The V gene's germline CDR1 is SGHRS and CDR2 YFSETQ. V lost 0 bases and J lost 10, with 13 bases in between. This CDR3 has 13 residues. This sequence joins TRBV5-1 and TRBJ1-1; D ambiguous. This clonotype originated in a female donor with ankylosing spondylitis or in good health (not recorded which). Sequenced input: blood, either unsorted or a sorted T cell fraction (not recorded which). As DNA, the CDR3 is TGCGCCAGCAGCTTGGACACGCGGACCGGAGCTTTCTTT. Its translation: CASSLDTRTGAFF. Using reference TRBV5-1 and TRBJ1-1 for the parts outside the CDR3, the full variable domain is KAGVTQTPRYLIKTRGQQVTLSCSPISGHRSVSWYQQTPGQGLQFLFEYFSETQRNKGNFPGRFSGRQFSNSRSEMNVSTLELGDSALYLCASSLDTRTGAFFGQGTRLTVV.